This T cell receptor (beta chain) stems from a study of blood T cell repertoires in COVID-19. At the level of the study: The United States, Italy and Spain supplied acute and convalescent COVID-19 samples. PBMCs, B-cell-depleted T cells, or T cells were the source of the cDNA or gDNA that made up the material.

CDR1 is MDHEN and CDR2 is SYDVKM in the germline V gene. CDR3 length: 16 residues. V gave up 6 bases and J gave up 5 bases, with 20 bases separating them. In the authors' methods: Nucleated cell counts were estimated from reference gene primer amplification. Repertoires were generated with immunoSEQ multiplex PCR, while TCRdb's copy carries only in-frame clones and drops some. That table gives V, J and clone size, and the DNA gave D and trimming. The sample has around 100,000 clones, 88% seen once. The rearrangement joins TRBV28 to TRBJ1-5, with D hard to call. The clonotype was recovered from a human donor in a cohort sampled during active COVID-19. Material for sequencing was peripheral blood. CDR3 sequence reads: CASSDGKIRNDQPQHF. CDR3 DNA sequence: TGTGCCAGCAGCGACGGGAAAATACGGAATGATCAGCCCCAGCATTTT.